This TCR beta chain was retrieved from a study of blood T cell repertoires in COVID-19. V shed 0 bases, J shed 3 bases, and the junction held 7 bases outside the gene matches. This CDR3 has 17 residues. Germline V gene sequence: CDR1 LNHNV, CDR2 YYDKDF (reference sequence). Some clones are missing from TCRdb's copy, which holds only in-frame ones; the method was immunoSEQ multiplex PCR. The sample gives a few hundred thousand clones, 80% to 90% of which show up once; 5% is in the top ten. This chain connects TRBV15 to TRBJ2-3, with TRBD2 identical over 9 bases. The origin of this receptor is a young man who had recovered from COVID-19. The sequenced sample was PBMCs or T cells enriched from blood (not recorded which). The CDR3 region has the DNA TGTGCCACCAGCAGAGAACTAGCGGGCACCGGGACAGATACGCAGTATTTT. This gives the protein CATSRELAGTGTDTQYF.